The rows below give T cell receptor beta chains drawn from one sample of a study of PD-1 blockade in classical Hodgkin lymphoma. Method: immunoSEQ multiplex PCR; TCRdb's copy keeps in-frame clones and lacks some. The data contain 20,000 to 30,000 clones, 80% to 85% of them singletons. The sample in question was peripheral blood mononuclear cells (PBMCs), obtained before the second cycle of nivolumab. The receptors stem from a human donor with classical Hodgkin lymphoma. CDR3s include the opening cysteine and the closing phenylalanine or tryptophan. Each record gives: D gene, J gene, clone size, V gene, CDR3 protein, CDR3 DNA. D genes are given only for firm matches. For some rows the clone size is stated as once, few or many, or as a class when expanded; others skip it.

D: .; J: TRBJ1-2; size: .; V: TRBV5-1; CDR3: CASSFGLGRANYGYTF; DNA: TGCGCCAGCAGCTTCGGGTTGGGGCGGGCTAACTATGGCTACACCTTC
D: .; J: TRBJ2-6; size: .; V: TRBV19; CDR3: CASSAHLTSQSRANVLTF; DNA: TGTGCCAGTAGTGCACACTTGACATCACAAAGTCGGGCCAACGTCCTGACTTTC
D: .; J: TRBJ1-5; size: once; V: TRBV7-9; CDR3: CASSQRAEQPQHF; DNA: TGTGCCAGCAGCCAAAGGGCAGAGCAGCCCCAGCATTTT
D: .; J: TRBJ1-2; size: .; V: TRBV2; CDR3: CASRIGDWGDGYTF; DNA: TGTGCCAGCAGGATTGGGGATTGGGGCGATGGCTACACCTTC
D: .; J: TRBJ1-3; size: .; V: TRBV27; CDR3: CASSPGTGNTIYF; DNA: TGTGCCAGCAGTCCAGGAACCGGAAACACCATATATTTT
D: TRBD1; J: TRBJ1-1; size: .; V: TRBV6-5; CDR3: CASRNRGLNTEAFF; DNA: TGTGCCAGCAGAAACAGGGGGCTGAACACTGAAGCTTTCTTT
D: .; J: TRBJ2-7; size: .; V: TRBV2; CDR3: CASSEVLPRVGSEQYF; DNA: TGTGCCAGCAGTGAAGTACTGCCAAGGGTAGGGTCCGAGCAGTACTTC
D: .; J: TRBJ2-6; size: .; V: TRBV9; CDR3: CASSDPWGAGANVLTF; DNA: TGTGCCAGCAGCGACCCCTGGGGAGCCGGGGCCAACGTCCTGACTTTC
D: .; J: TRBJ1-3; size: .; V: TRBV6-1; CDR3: CASSEDRVAGNTIYF; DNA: TGTGCCAGCAGTGAAGACAGGGTGGCTGGAAACACCATATATTTT
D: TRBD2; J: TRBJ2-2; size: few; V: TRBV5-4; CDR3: CASSSGLAGENTGELFF; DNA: TGTGCCAGCAGCTCAGGACTAGCGGGGGAGAACACCGGGGAGCTGTTTTTT
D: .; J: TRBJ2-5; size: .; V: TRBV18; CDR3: CASSPLFRDGEETQYF; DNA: TGTGCCAGCTCACCACTTTTCAGGGACGGCGAGGAGACCCAGTACTTC
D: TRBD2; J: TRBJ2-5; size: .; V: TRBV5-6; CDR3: CASSLIRRGSGGSEYF; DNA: TGTGCCAGCAGCTTAATACGTCGTGGTAGCGGGGGCTCCGAGTACTTC
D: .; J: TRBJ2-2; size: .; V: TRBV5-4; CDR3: CASSLYRGSGELFF; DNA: TGTGCCAGCAGCTTGTATCGAGGTTCCGGGGAGCTGTTTTTT
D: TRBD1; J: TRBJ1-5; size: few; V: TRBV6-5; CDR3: CASSLEGATDSQPQHF; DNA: TGTGCCAGCAGTTTAGAGGGGGCGACGGATAGTCAGCCCCAGCATTTT
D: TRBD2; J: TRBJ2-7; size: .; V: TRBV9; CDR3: CASSGLARICEQYF; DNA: TGTGCCAGCAGCGGACTAGCGAGGATCTGCGAGCAGTACTTC
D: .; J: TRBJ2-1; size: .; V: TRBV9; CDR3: CASSVGGNSYNEQFF; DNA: TGTGCCAGCAGCGTAGGCGGGAACTCCTACAATGAGCAGTTCTTC
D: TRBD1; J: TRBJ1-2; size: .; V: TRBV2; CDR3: CASSTPGDSYGYTF; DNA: TGTGCCAGCAGCACACCAGGGGACAGCTATGGCTACACCTTC
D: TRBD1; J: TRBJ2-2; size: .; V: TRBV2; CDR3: CASRDRGTGELFF; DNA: TGTGCCAGCAGAGACAGGGGGACCGGGGAGCTGTTTTTT
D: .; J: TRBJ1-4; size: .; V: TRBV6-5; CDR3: CASSADGGVGEKLFF; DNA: TGTGCCAGCAGTGCCGACGGGGGTGTGGGCGAAAAACTGTTTTTT
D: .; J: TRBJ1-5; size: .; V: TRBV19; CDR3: CASRGIRSRSHQPQHF; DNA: TGTGCCAGTAGGGGAATAAGGAGCCGTAGCCATCAGCCCCAGCATTTT
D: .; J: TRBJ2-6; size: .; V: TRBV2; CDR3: CASLMVLGANVLTF; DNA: TGTGCCAGCCTGATGGTTCTTGGGGCCAACGTCCTGACTTTC
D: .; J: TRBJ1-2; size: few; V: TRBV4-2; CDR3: CASSQEVGGPYGYTF; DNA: TGTGCCAGCAGCCAAGAGGTGGGGGGACCCTATGGCTACACCTTC
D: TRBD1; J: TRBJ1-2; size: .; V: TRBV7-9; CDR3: CASTKQGARGYTF; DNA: TGTGCCAGCACCAAACAGGGGGCGAGGGGCTACACCTTC
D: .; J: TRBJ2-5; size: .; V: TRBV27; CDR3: CASSHQAGTQETQYF; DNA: TGTGCCAGCAGCCACCAAGCCGGGACCCAAGAGACCCAGTACTTC
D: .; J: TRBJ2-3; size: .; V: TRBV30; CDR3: CAWSATTGGSRPEITDTQYF; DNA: TGTGCCTGGAGTGCTACGACTGGCGGGTCTCGCCCGGAGATTACAGATACGCAGTATTTT
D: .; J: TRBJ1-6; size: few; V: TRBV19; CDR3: CASRGEGGDNSPLHF; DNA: TGTGCCAGTAGGGGAGAAGGGGGGGATAATTCACCCCTCCACTTT
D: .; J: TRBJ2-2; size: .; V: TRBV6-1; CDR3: CASSERVSNTGELFF; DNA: TGTGCCAGCAGTGAACGAGTCAGTAACACCGGGGAGCTGTTTTTT
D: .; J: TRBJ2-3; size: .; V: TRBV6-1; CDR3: CASSKRQGTDTQYF; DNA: TGTGCCAGCAGTAAGAGACAGGGCACAGATACGCAGTATTTT
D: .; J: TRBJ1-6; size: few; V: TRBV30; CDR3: CAWIVQSNNSPLHF; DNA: TGTGCCTGGATTGTACAGTCAAATAATTCACCCCTCCACTTT
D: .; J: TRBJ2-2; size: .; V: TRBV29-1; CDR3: CSVAWGTGELFF; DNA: TGCAGCGTTGCTTGGGGCACCGGGGAGCTGTTTTTT
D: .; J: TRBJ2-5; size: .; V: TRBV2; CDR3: CASNQRHQETQYF; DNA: TGTGCCAGCAATCAGCGGCACCAAGAGACCCAGTACTTC
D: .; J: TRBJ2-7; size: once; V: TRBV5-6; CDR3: CASSFRRKQTYEQYF; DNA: TGTGCCAGCAGCTTCCGACGGAAACAGACCTACGAGCAGTACTTC
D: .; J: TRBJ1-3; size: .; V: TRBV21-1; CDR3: CASSKAGRDLSGNTIYF; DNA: TGTGCCAGCAGCAAAGCCGGAAGAGACCTCTCTGGAAACACCATATATTTT
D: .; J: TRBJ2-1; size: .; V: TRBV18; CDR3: CASSPAAYNEQFF; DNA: TGTGCCAGCTCACCCGCGGCCTACAATGAGCAGTTCTTC
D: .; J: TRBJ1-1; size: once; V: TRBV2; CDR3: CASTRDTNTEAFF; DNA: TGTGCCAGCACTAGGGATACGAACACTGAAGCTTTCTTT
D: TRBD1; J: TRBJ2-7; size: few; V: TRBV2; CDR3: CASTYRGPTYEQYF; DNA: TGTGCCAGCACCTACAGGGGGCCCACCTACGAGCAGTACTTC
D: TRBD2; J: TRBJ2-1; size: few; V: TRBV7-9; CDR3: CASSPPGTSGMFGYNEQFF; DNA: TGTGCCAGCAGCCCTCCGGGGACTAGCGGGATGTTTGGTTACAATGAGCAGTTCTTC
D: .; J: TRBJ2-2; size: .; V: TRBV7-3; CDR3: CASGEGSWDTGELFF; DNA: TGTGCCAGCGGGGAAGGGTCCTGGGACACCGGGGAGCTGTTTTTT
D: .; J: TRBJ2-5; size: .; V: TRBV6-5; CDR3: CASSSPRGEETQYF; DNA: TGTGCCAGCAGTTCCCCCAGGGGGGAAGAGACCCAGTACTTC
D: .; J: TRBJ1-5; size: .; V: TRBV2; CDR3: CASSSDTIQPQHF; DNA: TGTGCCAGCAGTTCAGACACGATTCAGCCCCAGCATTTT
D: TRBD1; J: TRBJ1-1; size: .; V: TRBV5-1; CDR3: CASQGDGTEAFF; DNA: TGCGCCAGCCAGGGGGACGGGACTGAAGCTTTCTTT
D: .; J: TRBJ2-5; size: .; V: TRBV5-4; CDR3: CASSLGGVGTKETQYF; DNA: TGTGCCAGCAGCTTGGGCGGAGTTGGGACCAAAGAGACCCAGTACTTC